These 16 T cell receptor beta chains came from one sample sequenced in a study of T cell responses to AZD1222 COVID-19 vaccine. Here immunoSEQ multiplex PCR was the method, and the copy in TCRdb shows in-frame clones only, minus some. The table lists approximately 140,000 clones, roughly 91% of them singletons. The sample in question was peripheral blood, obtained on day 0 of AZD1222 vaccination. These receptors originate from an adult in good health.

This sequence joins TRBV7-2 and TRBJ2-7, with 8 nucleotides matching TRBD1. Looked up from germline, CDR1 is SGHTA and CDR2 is FQGNSA. This CDR3 region has 15 residues. Trimming cost V 5 bases and J 2 bases; bases outside gene matches: 8. The CDR3 bases are TGTGCCAGCAGCGCGACAGGGGTCGCCACCTACGAGCAGTACTTC. Amino acids: CASSATGVATYEQYF.

This sequence joins TRBV2 and TRBJ2-3; TRBD1 matches at 8 bases. CDR1 is SNHLY and CDR2 is FYNNEI in the germline V gene. Germline trimming cut 7 bases from V and 6 bases from J; bases unmatched to any gene: 9. The CDR3 is made up of 14 amino acids. The CDR3 region is CASNTGTGDDTQYF. The CDR3 bases are TGTGCCAGCAATACAGGGACAGGCGATGATACGCAGTATTTT.

This clone was observed a few times. V and J are TRBV6-5 and TRBJ1-2; the match to TRBD1 covers 9 bases. With 4 bases clipped from V and 5 bases from J, the junction kept 2 bases outside the gene matches. The CDR3 length is 13 residues. CDR1 and CDR2 from the germline V gene are MNHEY and SVGAGI. CDR3 in amino acids: CASSSGQGYGYTF. The CDR3 bases are TGTGCCAGCAGTTCAGGACAGGGGTATGGCTACACCTTC.

This rearrangement joins TRBV3-1 (or the pseudogene TRBV3-2) to TRBJ1-1, with D possibly TRBD1 on 6 matching bases. The CDR3 runs 16 residues. CDR1 is LGHDT and CDR2 is YNNKEL in the germline V gene (reference sequence). Trimming shortened V by 2 bases and J by 3 bases, and 16 bases separated the two germline ends. CDR3 sequence: CASSQLRGSGDTEAFF. In nucleotides, the CDR3 is TGTGCCAGCAGCCAATTGAGGGGATCAGGGGACACTGAAGCTTTCTTT.

The chain employs TRBV24-1 and TRBJ2-5; D ambiguous. The V gene's germline CDR1 is KGHDR and CDR2 SFDVKD. CDR3 length: 9 amino acids. CDR3 residues: CSLSETQYF. Written as DNA, the CDR3 is TGTTCTCTTTCGGAGACCCAGTACTTC.

The V call is TRBV10-2, the J call TRBJ1-5, with 8 bases that match TRBD1. The CDR3 sequence is 17 residues long. Germline lookup yields CDR1 WSHSY and CDR2 SAAADI. Unmatched junction bases numbered 10, after V lost 0 bases and J lost 6 bases. The CDR3 bases are TGCGCCAGCAGTGAGTCTCAGGGGGCGTTCGGAGGTCAGCCCCAGCATTTT. It codes for CASSESQGAFGGQPQHF.

The rearrangement uses TRBV7-3 and TRBJ2-2; a weak D match, TRBD2 (5 bases). The germline CDR1 and CDR2 sequences are SGHTA and FQGTGA. There are 13 residues in the CDR3. V lost 5 bases to trimming and J lost 4 bases, with 8 bases between them. The CDR3, as DNA: TGTGCCAGCAGCCGAGGGTTCACCGGGGAGCTGTTTTTT. Its protein product is CASSRGFTGELFF.

The chain recombines TRBV3-1 (or the pseudogene TRBV3-2) with TRBJ2-5; perhaps TRBD2 as D (5 bases). V lost 2 bases and J 10 bases, leaving 20 bases between the germline ends. There are 15 residues in the CDR3. Germline V gene data show CDR1 as LGHDT and CDR2 as YNNKEL (reference sequence). The CDR3 is CASSQWAGGQVGQYF. DNA for the CDR3: TGTGCCAGCAGCCAATGGGCTGGCGGGCAGGTGGGCCAGTACTTC.

This clone was recorded only once. This chain links TRBV18 with TRBJ1-5; tentative D call: TRBD1 (5 bases). V was clipped by 6 bases and J by 4 bases, with 10 bases between them. Germline CDR1 is KGHSH and CDR2 is LQKENI. This CDR3 is 13 amino acids long. CDR3 bases: TGTGCCAGCTCTCCCGACAGAAATCAGCCCCAGCATTTT. It translates to CASSPDRNQPQHF.

CDR3 in DNA: TGCGCCAGCAGCTTGGCCGTTAGGGGCACTGAAGCTTTCTTT. Amino acid sequence: CASSLAVRGTEAFF. V gene TRBV5-1 combines with J gene TRBJ1-1; tentatively, D is TRBD1 (5 bases). The germline V gene has CDR1 SGHRS and CDR2 YFSETQ. The CDR3 length is 14 residues. The ends were cut back, 0 bases at V and 4 bases at J, with 10 bases in the middle.

The V gene is TRBV7-6, the J gene TRBJ2-3; the D gene is possibly TRBD2 (6 bases). The CDR3 contains 16 residues. CDR1 SGHVS and CDR2 FNYEAQ come from the germline V gene. Trimming stripped 2 bases from V and 4 bases from J, with 16 bases between. The DNA of the CDR3 is TGTGCCAGCAGCTTATTCCGGGAGTCGGCGGCAGATACGCAGTATTTT. Translated, it gives CASSLFRESAADTQYF.

The chain combines TRBV20-1 with TRBJ2-7; D remains ambiguous. The V gene lost 0 bases and the J gene lost 5 bases, with 5 bases spanning the gap. This CDR3 is 11 amino acids long. Germline assignment: CDR1 DFQATT and CDR2 SNEGSKA (reference sequence). The chain's CDR3 is CSAREHHEQYF. As DNA, the CDR3 is TGCAGTGCTAGAGAACACCACGAGCAGTACTTC.

The chain is built from TRBV5-1 and TRBJ2-6; 7 nucleotides agree with TRBD2. The V and J ends lost 7 bases and 4 bases, in that order; junction bases with no gene match: 5. The CDR3 contains 14 residues. Germline CDR1 SGHRS, CDR2 YFSETQ. CDR3 amino acids: CASAAGRGANVLTF. CDR3 bases: TGCGCCAGCGCGGCCGGGAGGGGGGCCAACGTCCTGACTTTC. The variable domain in full, completed from reference TRBV5-1 and TRBJ2-6, reads KAGVTQTPRYLIKTRGQQVTLSCSPISGHRSVSWYQQTPGQGLQFLFEYFSETQRNKGNFPGRFSGRQFSNSRSEMNVSTLELGDSALYLCASAAGRGANVLTFGAGSRLTVL.

This chain links TRBV10-3 with TRBJ1-4; TRBD1 agrees at 7 bases. Germline CDR1 is ENHRY and CDR2 is SYGVKD. The CDR3 spans 12 residues. V lost 7 bases to trimming and J lost 7 bases; unmatched junction nucleotides: 3. The CDR3 spells CAIKGAGEKLFF. The CDR3 coding sequence is TGTGCCATCAAGGGGGCCGGTGAAAAACTGTTTTTT.

On this clone: Other DNA sequences in this sample translate to the same CDR3. The chain carries TRBV18 and TRBJ2-3, with D perhaps TRBD2 (5 bases). CDR3 length equals 15 residues. Trimming stripped 1 base from V and 0 bases from J, with 8 bases between. CDR1 KGHSH and CDR2 LQKENI come from the germline V gene. The DNA of the CDR3 is TGTGCCAGCTCACCACTCGCGGGTAGCACAGATACGCAGTATTTT. It encodes CASSPLAGSTDTQYF.

The gene calls are TRBV7-6 and TRBJ2-2; 10 nucleotides align to TRBD2. CDR1 is SGHVS, CDR2 FNYEAQ, per germline. Trimming cost V 4 bases and J 6 bases; bases outside gene matches: 8. CDR3 length equals 16 residues. The CDR3 nucleotides read TGTGCCAGCAGCTCCTTAGCGGGGGGTGCTCCCGGGGAGCTGTTTTTT. This translates into CASSSLAGGAPGELFF.